The 11 T cell receptor beta chains below were found in one sample sequenced in a study of T cell repertoires in cytomegalovirus infection. A single record per CDR3 protein comes from TCRdb applying MiXCR to the reads. The repertoire holds some 150,000 distinct CDR3 sequences, with around 22% as singletons. The source material was PBMCs. The receptors stem from a human donor in good health (CMV status not recorded). Some clones in this sample may be carry-over from other donors' samples.

Many counts were recorded for this clonotype. The chain links TRBV24-1 to TRBJ1-2; D may be TRBD1 (5 bases). V was clipped by 2 bases and J by 2 bases, with 11 bases between them. Germline loops: CDR1 KGHDR, CDR2 SFDVKD. The CDR3 length is 15 residues. The CDR3 sequence: CATSDSAQGNYGYTF. CDR3 coding DNA: TGTGCCACCAGTGATTCGGCTCAGGGAAACTATGGCTACACCTTC.

This clonotype was picked up a small number of times. J is TRBJ1-1 and V is TRBV5-1; the D gene is possibly TRBD1 (6 bases). The V gene's germline CDR1 is SGHRS and CDR2 YFSETQ. The V gene lost 3 bases and the J gene lost 4 bases, with 13 bases spanning the gap. The CDR3 length is 14 residues. The CDR3 here is CASSYQGTSTEAFF. The CDR3 DNA sequence: TGCGCCAGCAGCTATCAGGGGACGTCCACTGAAGCTTTCTTT.

This clonotype was seen many times. The rearrangement links TRBV7-2 to TRBJ1-3; no clear D gene. CDR3 length: 16 residues. V lost 1 base and J 0 bases, leaving 10 bases between the germline ends. Germline CDR1 is SGHTA and CDR2 is FQGNSA. The CDR3 coding sequence is TGTGCCAGCAGCTTAGGAGCAGCGAGCTCTGGAAACACCATATATTTT. This translates into CASSLGAASSGNTIYF.

This chain uses TRBV6-6 with TRBJ1-2, with a possible D match to TRBD1 (5 bases). The CDR3 has 12 residues. Between the trimmed V and J ends, which lost 6 bases and 2 bases, there was a span of 7 bases. The V gene's germline CDR1 is MNHNY and CDR2 SVGAGI (reference sequence). This chain's CDR3 is CASRRQNYGYTF. The CDR3 nucleotides are TGTGCCAGCAGGCGACAGAACTATGGCTACACCTTC.

At least ten counts were recorded for this clonotype. The V call is TRBV7-2, the J call TRBJ2-3; 9 bases line up with TRBD1. The CDR3 has 15 residues. Germline-derived CDR1 and CDR2 are SGHTA and FQGNSA. V shed 2 bases and J 7 bases; nucleotides not matched to a gene: 7. Written as DNA, the CDR3 is TGTGCCAGCAGCTTATCATGGACAGGGGAACATACGCAGTATTTT. Amino acids: CASSLSWTGEHTQYF.

This clonotype has a handful of counts. The rearrangement uses TRBV7-8 and TRBJ1-1; D gene unclear. This CDR3 has 12 residues. CDR1 SGHVS and CDR2 FQNEAQ come from the germline V gene. V lost 2 bases and J 3 bases, leaving 4 bases between the germline ends. CDR3 region: CASSLLHTEAFF. The CDR3, as DNA: TGTGCCAGCAGCTTATTGCACACTGAAGCTTTCTTT.

This clonotype was counted ten times or more. The rearrangement links TRBV12-3 or TRBV12-4 to TRBJ2-7; the match to TRBD2 covers 13 bases. The V segment lost 3 bases and the J segment 3 bases; nucleotides outside the gene matches: 2. The length of the CDR3 is 15 residues. For the CDR3, the DNA is TGTGCCAGCAGTTTTGGGACTAGCGGGGACTACGAGCAGTACTTC. Translating it yields CASSFGTSGDYEQYF.

This clonotype was found a few times. The chain combines TRBV6-2 or TRBV6-3 with TRBJ2-6, with D perhaps TRBD1 (7 bases). The V end was cut by 11 bases, the J end by 2 bases, with 10 bases between. Germline loops: CDR1 MNHEY, CDR2 SVGEGT. The CDR3 consists of 13 residues. The CDR3: CAGGTAGANVLTF. The DNA for the CDR3 is TGTGCCGGAGGGACAGCTGGGGCCAACGTCCTGACTTTC.

The sample holds a few counts of this clonotype. The genes are TRBV7-2 and TRBJ1-5; D may be TRBD1 (5 bases). From germline, CDR1 is SGHTA and CDR2 FQGNSA. CDR3 length: 14 amino acids. V was clipped by 3 bases and J by 2 bases, with 8 bases between them. CDR3 amino acids: CASSFQGGNQPQHF. DNA for the CDR3: TGTGCCAGCAGCTTCCAGGGCGGCAATCAGCCCCAGCATTTT.

V usage is TRBV5-6 and J usage is TRBJ2-7, with a possible D match to TRBD1 (7 bases). Germline V gives CDR1 SGHDT, CDR2 YYEEEE. The CDR3 runs to 14 residues. Trimming stripped 2 bases from V and 2 bases from J, with 11 bases between. The CDR3 protein is CASSFRRGAYEQYF. CDR3 DNA: TGTGCCAGCAGCTTTCGCAGGGGGGCCTACGAGCAGTACTTC.

In DNA, the CDR3 is TGTGCCAGCAGACCTTCGGGAGGGAACGTAAAAGCTTTCTTT. Amino acids: CASRPSGGNVKAFF. The genes are TRBV6-1 and TRBJ1-1; D gene ambiguous. The length of the CDR3 is 14 residues. V lost 6 bases, J lost 9 bases, and 20 bases lay in between. CDR1 is MNHNS and CDR2 is SASEGT in the germline V gene.